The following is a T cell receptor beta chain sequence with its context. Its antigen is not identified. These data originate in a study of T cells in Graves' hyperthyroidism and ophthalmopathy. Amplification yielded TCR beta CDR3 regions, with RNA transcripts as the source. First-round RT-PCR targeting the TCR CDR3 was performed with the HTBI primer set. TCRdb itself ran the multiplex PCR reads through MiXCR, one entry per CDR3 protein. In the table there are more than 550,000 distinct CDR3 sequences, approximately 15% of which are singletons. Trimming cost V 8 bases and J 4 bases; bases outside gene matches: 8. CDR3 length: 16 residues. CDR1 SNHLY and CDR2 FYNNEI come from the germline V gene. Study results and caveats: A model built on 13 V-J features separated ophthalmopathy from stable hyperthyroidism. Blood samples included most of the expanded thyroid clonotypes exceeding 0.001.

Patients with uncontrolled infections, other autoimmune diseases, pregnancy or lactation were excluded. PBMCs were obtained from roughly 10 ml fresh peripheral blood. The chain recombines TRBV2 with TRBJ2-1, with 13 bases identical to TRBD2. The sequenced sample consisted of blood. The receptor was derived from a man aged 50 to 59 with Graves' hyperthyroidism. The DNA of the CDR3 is TGTGCCAGCCGACCTGGACTAGCGGGGGATTACAATGAGCAGTTCTTC. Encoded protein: CASRPGLAGDYNEQFF. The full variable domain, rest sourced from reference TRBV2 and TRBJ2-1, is EPEVTQTPSHQVTQMGQEVILRCVPISNHLYFYWYRQILGQKVEFLVSFYNNEISEKSEIFDDQFSVERPDGSNFTLKIRSTKLEDSAMYFCASRPGLAGDYNEQFFGPGTRLTVL.